These T cell receptor beta chains were read from a single sample in a study of OX40 agonist ivuxolimab in advanced cancers. Clones were read by immunoSEQ multiplex PCR, and TCRdb kept only the in-frame ones, dropping some. The sample shows about 61,000 clones, under 90% of them seen only once. The sequencing here drew on CD4+ or CD8+ T cells sorted from blood, taken in a trial of the OX40 agonist ivuxolimab. These receptors were collected from an adult with an advanced solid tumor such as melanoma, head and neck, liver or kidney cancer. Each CDR3 is given with its conserved first and last residue. Each record gives: V gene, clone size, J gene, D gene, CDR3 length, CDR3 protein, CDR3 DNA. A D gene is named only where the DNA matches it firmly. Some rows have no size entry. The others give once, few or many, or a class for an expanded clone.

>TRBV28|-|TRBJ1-2|TRBD1|17
CASSQLIGTGGNYGYTF
TGTGCCAGCAGTCAACTGATCGGGACAGGGGGTAATTATGGCTACACCTTC
>TRBV2|-|TRBJ2-1|TRBD2|15
CASTRTSGDDNEQFF
TGTGCCAGCACCCGGACTAGCGGGGATGACAATGAGCAGTTCTTC
>TRBV7-9|-|TRBJ2-1|TRBD1|13
CASSLARQGKLFF
TGTGCCAGCAGCTTAGCAAGACAGGGGAAATTGTTCTTC
>TRBV19|few|TRBJ1-2|-|13
CASSTQGDKGYTF
TGTGCCAGTAGTACTCAGGGTGATAAAGGCTACACCTTC
>TRBV6-5|few|TRBJ1-1|-|14
CASSKRLFDPEAFF
TGTGCCAGCAGTAAGCGACTCTTCGACCCTGAAGCTTTCTTT
>TRBV4-2|-|TRBJ2-1|TRBD2|16
CASSLHTSGSGDEQFF
TGTGCCAGCAGCCTGCATACTAGCGGGAGTGGGGATGAGCAGTTCTTC
>TRBV7-9|-|TRBJ2-3|-|14
CASSFGVSTDTQYF
TGTGCCAGCAGCTTTGGCGTGAGCACAGATACGCAGTATTTT
>TRBV10-1|-|TRBJ2-1|-|17
CASSESGETGFYNEQFF
TGCGCCAGCAGTGAGTCGGGAGAAACGGGGTTCTACAATGAGCAGTTCTTC
>TRBV18|once|TRBJ1-1|-|14
CASSPLEVNTEAFF
TGTGCCAGCTCACCACTCGAGGTGAACACTGAAGCTTTCTTT
>TRBV27|-|TRBJ1-5|-|14
CASQQQGSNQPQHF
TGTGCCAGTCAACAACAGGGAAGCAATCAGCCCCAGCATTTT
>TRBV28|-|TRBJ1-5|-|13
CASSYSGNQPQHF
TGTGCCAGCAGCTATAGCGGCAATCAGCCCCAGCATTTT
>TRBV19|-|TRBJ2-3|TRBD2|17
CASERAERGSSTDTQYF
TGTGCCAGTGAAAGGGCGGAGCGGGGGTCAAGCACAGATACGCAGTATTTT
>TRBV30|-|TRBJ2-3|-|13
CAWSVVSEDTQYF
TGTGCCTGGAGTGTAGTATCGGAAGATACGCAGTATTTT
>TRBV4-1|-|TRBJ2-5|-|14
CASSQVYGGKTQYF
TGCGCCAGCAGCCAAGTGTACGGGGGAAAGACCCAGTACTTC
>TRBV9|-|TRBJ1-4|-|14
CASSVGATNEKLFF
TGTGCCAGCAGCGTAGGAGCAACTAATGAAAAACTGTTTTTT
>TRBV14|-|TRBJ1-1|TRBD1|14
CASSLRVRGRAAFF
TGTGCCAGCAGCCTAAGGGTAAGGGGGCGCGCAGCTTTCTTT
>TRBV5-1|-|TRBJ1-6|TRBD1|15
CASSLGTGYNSPLHF
TGCGCCAGCAGCTTGGGGACAGGGTATAATTCACCCCTCCACTTT
>TRBV9|-|TRBJ2-2|-|16
CASSVGSSGNTGELFF
TGTGCCAGCAGCGTAGGGAGTAGCGGGAACACCGGGGAGCTGTTTTTT
>TRBV28|-|TRBJ2-7|-|13
CASSYVVGYEQYF
TGTGCCAGCAGTTATGTAGTTGGCTACGAGCAGTACTTC
>TRBV30|few|TRBJ1-5|-|15
CAWSVYGDLNQPQHF
TGTGCCTGGAGTGTATACGGCGACTTGAATCAGCCCCAGCATTTT
>TRBV29-1|-|TRBJ2-1|-|13
CSVEKTSTNEQFF
TGCAGCGTCGAAAAAACTAGCACCAATGAGCAGTTCTTC
>TRBV5-4|once|TRBJ2-1|TRBD1|15
CASSSGQGGYNEQFF
TGTGCCAGCAGCTCGGGACAGGGTGGCTACAATGAGCAGTTCTTC
>TRBV7-9|-|TRBJ1-3|-|16
CASSSRAAGRRNTIYF
TGTGCCAGCAGCTCCCGGGCCGCAGGCCGAAGAAACACCATATATTTT
>TRBV4-1|-|TRBJ2-7|TRBD2|14
CASTRDYYSYEQYF
TGCGCCAGCACCCGGGACTACTACTCCTACGAGCAGTACTTC
>TRBV30|few|TRBJ2-1|TRBD2|15
CAWSRLAGGPEEQFF
TGTGCCTGGAGTAGACTAGCGGGAGGGCCGGAGGAGCAGTTCTTC
>TRBV7-2|-|TRBJ2-7|-|14
CASRTGGSSYEQYF
TGTGCCAGCAGGACAGGTGGCTCCTCCTACGAGCAGTACTTC
>TRBV7-2|once|TRBJ2-7|-|14
CASSPRFYSYEQYF
TGTGCCAGCAGCCCCCGGTTTTACTCCTACGAGCAGTACTTC
>TRBV7-3|-|TRBJ2-7|-|14
CASSLTGDGPEQYF
TGTGCCAGCAGCTTAACCGGGGATGGGCCCGAGCAGTACTTC
>TRBV27|once|TRBJ2-1|-|17
CASSALGAYGNYNEQFF
TGTGCCAGCAGTGCTCTGGGGGCCTACGGGAATTACAATGAGCAGTTCTTC
>TRBV6-6|-|TRBJ2-7|TRBD1|14
CASRPGQNSYEQYF
TGTGCCAGCAGACCGGGACAGAACTCCTACGAGCAGTACTTC
>TRBV28|-|TRBJ1-5|-|16
CASSLFKAGSNQPQHF
TGTGCCAGCAGTTTATTTAAAGCAGGGAGCAATCAGCCCCAGCATTTT
>TRBV18|-|TRBJ2-7|-|14
CASSGAGLAYEQYF
TGTGCCAGCTCAGGGGCGGGCCTGGCCTACGAGCAGTACTTC
>TRBV28|-|TRBJ1-6|TRBD1|14
CASSLWDRVLSLHF
TGTGCCAGCAGTTTATGGGACAGGGTTTTAAGCCTCCACTTT
>TRBV19|-|TRBJ2-5|-|16
CASSLRGLSTTETQYF
TGTGCCAGTAGCCTCCGAGGACTTTCGACGACGGAGACCCAGTACTTC
>TRBV6-1|-|TRBJ2-5|-|14
CASRATRNQETQYF
TGTGCCAGCAGGGCGACTAGGAACCAAGAGACCCAGTACTTC
>TRBV5-1|few|TRBJ1-6|-|13
CASSLEDDSPLHF
TGCGCCAGCAGCTTGGAAGACGACTCACCCCTCCACTTT
>TRBV27|once|TRBJ2-2|TRBD1|15
CASSSDRGDTGELFF
TGTGCCAGCAGTTCCGACAGGGGGGACACCGGGGAGCTGTTTTTT
>TRBV2|-|TRBJ2-5|-|14
CASRYSATRETQYF
TGTGCCAGCAGGTATAGCGCGACTAGAGAGACCCAGTACTTC
>TRBV19|-|TRBJ1-1|-|11
CASSLQVEAFF
TGTGCCAGTAGCCTACAGGTTGAAGCTTTCTTT
>TRBV18|-|TRBJ1-3|-|13
CASSPLGRNTIYF
TGTGCCAGCTCACCACTTGGGCGGAACACCATATATTTT
>TRBV10-3|-|TRBJ2-1|TRBD2|14
CASRLAGGPDEQFF
TGTGCCTCCAGACTAGCGGGAGGGCCAGATGAGCAGTTCTTC
>TRBV5-4|once|TRBJ1-1|-|14
CASSPDSANTEAFF
TGTGCCAGCAGCCCAGACAGTGCGAACACTGAAGCTTTCTTT
>TRBV19|once|TRBJ2-3|TRBD2|16
CASTPFQAGGKDTQYF
TGTGCCAGTACCCCCTTCCAAGCGGGAGGGAAAGATACGCAGTATTTT
>TRBV7-3|-|TRBJ2-2|-|15
CASSLTSENTGELFF
TGTGCCAGCAGCTTAACAAGCGAGAACACCGGGGAGCTGTTTTTT
>TRBV29-1|-|TRBJ2-7|-|12
CSVGERSYEQYF
TGCAGCGTTGGTGAGAGATCCTACGAGCAGTACTTC
>TRBV30|once|TRBJ2-2|-|16
CAWSTPQSSLPGELFF
TGTGCCTGGAGTACACCTCAGTCTTCACTACCCGGGGAGCTGTTTTTT
>TRBV11-3|-|TRBJ2-1|TRBD2|11
CASSLTGGQFF
TGTGCCAGCAGCTTAACGGGAGGGCAGTTCTTC
>TRBV2|-|TRBJ2-4|-|12
CASRPGANIQYF
TGTGCCAGCAGGCCGGGAGCAAACATTCAGTACTTC
>TRBV9|-|TRBJ2-3|-|15
CASSPEGGVADTQYF
TGTGCCAGCAGCCCCGAGGGGGGAGTCGCAGATACGCAGTATTTT
>TRBV19|-|TRBJ2-1|-|13
CASSISSGSEQFF
TGTGCCAGTAGTATTTCATCCGGGAGTGAGCAGTTCTTC
>TRBV7-9|-|TRBJ1-2|TRBD1|15
CASSQQGALNYGYTF
TGTGCCAGCAGCCAGCAGGGGGCGTTAAACTATGGCTACACCTTC
>TRBV29-1|-|TRBJ2-1|-|11
CSGQVVDEQFF
TGCAGCGGGCAAGTCGTTGATGAGCAGTTCTTC
>TRBV5-6|-|TRBJ2-3|TRBD1|15
CASSRRTGDTDTQYF
TGTGCCAGCAGCCGCAGGACAGGGGACACAGATACGCAGTATTTT
>TRBV7-9|-|TRBJ2-1|-|13
CASSLLGKNEQFF
TGTGCCAGCAGCTTATTGGGAAAAAATGAGCAGTTCTTC
>TRBV6-6|few|TRBJ2-1|TRBD2|16
CASSVPSGTPYNEQFF
TGTGCCAGCAGTGTCCCTAGCGGGACCCCCTACAATGAGCAGTTCTTC
>TRBV5-1|-|TRBJ2-1|-|15
CASSWKDSGWDEQFF
TGCGCCAGCAGCTGGAAGGACAGTGGTTGGGATGAGCAGTTCTTC
>TRBV2|once|TRBJ1-4|TRBD1|15
CASSEAEAGGGSLFF
TGTGCCAGCAGTGAAGCGGAGGCAGGGGGGGGCTCGCTGTTTTTT